The entry that follows covers one TCR beta chain sequence. This sample was taken from a study of shared T cell receptors in the human thymus. Germline CDR1 reads LNHDA; CDR2 reads SQIVND (reference sequence). V was clipped by 2 bases and J by 6 bases, with 14 bases between them. The CDR3 is made up of 16 amino acids. Sequenced by immunoSEQ multiplex PCR; TCRdb stores in-frame clones only, minus some. The sample records approximately 760,000 clones, approximately 85% being singletons. The same sample was also studied in work on human thymus T cells. That publication notes: Healthy Finnish infants undergoing corrective surgery for congenital heart defects were the donors. Obtained as resections during corrective heart surgery, the thymus tissue was then studied. Thymic and blood repertoires appeared to carry a bias in their V and J gene usage. Thymic repertoires overlap heavily among unrelated individuals, related research has reported.

The receptor comes from a girl in the first two years of life with a congenital heart defect. The sample comprised thymocytes. The J gene is TRBJ1-6, the V gene TRBV19, with D unclear. The CDR3 DNA reads TGTGCCAGTAGTATAAAGGTGTTAGGAGGTAATTCACCCCTCCACTTT. This encodes CASSIKVLGGNSPLHF.